A selection of T cell receptor beta chains follows, all from one sample in a study of blood T cells in healthy people across ages. TCRdb ran MiXCR on the 5' RACE reads and lists one entry per CDR3 protein. The sample consists of over 1,500,000 distinct CDR3 sequences, 49% of them appearing once. Sequenced: blood. These receptors all stem from a woman aged 40 to 50 in good health. Both conserved end residues are part of each CDR3. D genes are given only for firm matches. Clone size, where shown, is once, few, many, or a class for clones that have expanded.

j_gene | d_gene | v_gene | abundance | CDR3nt | CDR3aa
TRBJ1-3 | NA | TRBV20-1 | NA | TGCAGTGCTAGAGATCGAGGAGGGCTTGGAAACACCATATATTTT | CSARDRGGLGNTIYF
TRBJ1-1 | NA | TRBV6-2/TRBV6-3 | NA | TGTGCCAGCAGTCGTTACCAGGGAGTCGCTGAAGCTTTCTTT | CASSRYQGVAEAFF
TRBJ2-1 | NA | TRBV12-3/TRBV12-4 | NA | TGTGCCAGCAGTTCGGCCCGGGAGTCCTACAATGAGCAGTTCTTC | CASSSARESYNEQFF
TRBJ1-5 | NA | TRBV20-1 | NA | TGCAGTGCTAGGGACTGGGGAGCGAATAGCAATCAGCCCCAGCATTTT | CSARDWGANSNQPQHF
TRBJ1-1 | NA | TRBV6-2/TRBV6-3 | few | TGTGCCAGCAGTTACTCGATCCCTGTCCGCGCTGAAGCTTTCTTT | CASSYSIPVRAEAFF
TRBJ2-3 | TRBD2 | TRBV12-3/TRBV12-4 | NA | TGTGCCAGCAGTTCTGGACTAGCGGGGTGGAGTAGCACAGATACGCAGTATTTT | CASSSGLAGWSSTDTQYF
TRBJ2-4 | NA | TRBV5-1 | NA | TGCGCCAGCAGCTTGGCCGGGGTCATACTAGCCAAAAACATTCAGTACTTC | CASSLAGVILAKNIQYF
TRBJ1-4 | TRBD1 | TRBV9 | few | TGTGCCAGCAGCTTCGGGACAGGGGAGGGTGAAAAACTGTTTTTT | CASSFGTGEGEKLFF
TRBJ2-1 | TRBD2 | TRBV29-1 | NA | TGCAGCGGTGATTTAGCGGGGGGGTACAATGAGCAGTTCTTC | CSGDLAGGYNEQFF
TRBJ2-1 | NA | TRBV6-5 | few | TGTGCCAGCAGTCCCGATACTAGTCCCAATGAGCAGTTCTTC | CASSPDTSPNEQFF
TRBJ2-1 | NA | TRBV2 | NA | TGTGCCAGCAGTGAAGAGAATGAGCAGTTCTTC | CASSEENEQFF
TRBJ1-2 | NA | TRBV24-1 | once | TGTGCCACCAGTGCCGCCCGGGGGGGGGATACCTATGGCTACACCTTC | CATSAARGGDTYGYTF
TRBJ1-2 | NA | TRBV29-1 | NA | TGCAGCGCCCATAAACAGGTTCCTCCGAGCTACACCTTC | CSAHKQVPPSYTF
TRBJ2-6 | NA | TRBV24-1 | NA | TGTGCCACCAGTGATTTAGGTGCCAACGTCCTGACTTTC | CATSDLGANVLTF
TRBJ1-2 | TRBD1 | TRBV7-2 | NA | TGTGCCAGCAGCCCCGGGCAGGGGGCACTTGGCTACACCTTC | CASSPGQGALGYTF
TRBJ1-1 | NA | TRBV24-1 | NA | TGTGCCACCAGTGATTTTACTCCGGGACGGAGAACTGAAGCTTTCTTT | CATSDFTPGRRTEAFF
TRBJ1-5 | NA | TRBV24-1 | NA | TGTGCCACCAGTGATCCTAGAGAAGGCAATCAGCCCCAGCATTTT | CATSDPREGNQPQHF
TRBJ2-5 | TRBD2 | TRBV7-2 | NA | TGTGCCAGCAGCTTACAAGCGGGGGGGCCCCAAGAGACCCAGTACTTC | CASSLQAGGPQETQYF
TRBJ2-1 | NA | TRBV7-9 | few | TGTGCCAGCAGCTTATATCAGGGGACCACCAATGAGCAGTTCTTC | CASSLYQGTTNEQFF
TRBJ2-3 | NA | TRBV7-6 | NA | TGTGCCAGCAGCAAAGGGGACGGGGGCTCACTGGATACGCGGTATTTT | CASSKGDGGSLDTRYF
TRBJ2-1 | TRBD2 | TRBV6-5 | few | TGTGCCAGCAGTCCACTGGGGGGGTCTGATTACAATGAGCAGTTCTTC | CASSPLGGSDYNEQFF
TRBJ2-1 | TRBD2 | TRBV4-1 | once | TGCGCCAGCAGGGTCGGGACTAGCGGGTACAATGAGCAGTTCTTC | CASRVGTSGYNEQFF
TRBJ1-2 | NA | TRBV15 | few | TGTGCCACCAGCAGAGATCATTTCTTCGGGAGCTACACCTTC | CATSRDHFFGSYTF
TRBJ2-5 | NA | TRBV20-1 | few | TGCAGTGCTAGACGGGCCCAGGGTGGCGAGACCCAGTACTTC | CSARRAQGGETQYF
TRBJ1-2 | NA | TRBV4-3 | NA | TGCGCCAGCAGCCCCCAGGATCCAGGGTGGAGTGGCTACACCTTC | CASSPQDPGWSGYTF
TRBJ2-7 | TRBD1 | TRBV28 | NA | TGTGCCACCGGACAGGGTACCTACGAGCAGTACTTC | CATGQGTYEQYF
TRBJ2-5 | TRBD2 | TRBV28 | NA | TGTGCCAGCAGACTACAATCGCCGGGAGGGGAGACCCAGTACTTC | CASRLQSPGGETQYF
TRBJ2-5 | NA | TRBV9 | few | TGTGCCAGCAGCGTAAATGGACGACAAGAGACCCAGTACTTC | CASSVNGRQETQYF
TRBJ2-5 | TRBD2 | TRBV12-3/TRBV12-4 | few | TGTGCCAGCAGTCCCGGTGGGGCGGGGGTCCGTGGAGAGACCCAGTACTTC | CASSPGGAGVRGETQYF
TRBJ2-1 | TRBD2 | TRBV5-5 | NA | TGTGCCAGCAGCTTCCCGGGGGGATATAGGCATGAGCAGTTCTTC | CASSFPGGYRHEQFF
TRBJ2-7 | TRBD1 | TRBV2 | NA | TGTGCCAGCGGGCAGGACAGGAACTCCTACGAGCAGTACTTC | CASGQDRNSYEQYF
TRBJ1-6 | NA | TRBV20-1 | NA | TGCAGTACTACACAGGGAAGGGGATCACCCCTCCACTTT | CSTTQGRGSPLHF
TRBJ2-1 | TRBD2 | TRBV20-1 | NA | TGCAGTGCTAGAATGACTAGCGGGGGCTACAATGAGCAGTTCTTC | CSARMTSGGYNEQFF
TRBJ2-1 | TRBD2 | TRBV6-6 | NA | TGTGCCAGCAGTTACGGCACTAGCGAGGGTGAGCAGTTCTTC | CASSYGTSEGEQFF
TRBJ2-1 | TRBD2 | TRBV7-9 | few | TGTGCCAGCAGCTTAGCAGGACTAGCGGGGGACAATGAGCAGTTCTTC | CASSLAGLAGDNEQFF
TRBJ2-1 | NA | TRBV24-1 | few | TGTGCCACCAGCGACTATGGAGGGCCGAACAATGAGCAGTTCTTC | CATSDYGGPNNEQFF
TRBJ1-6 | NA | TRBV27 | once | TGTGCCAGCAGTTTTGGACTTAATTCACCCCTCCACTTT | CASSFGLNSPLHF
TRBJ2-7 | NA | TRBV28 | NA | TGTGCCAGCAGTTCTGTGGGGGCCAGGGGCCTCGAGCAGTACTTC | CASSSVGARGLEQYF
TRBJ2-5 | NA | TRBV29-1 | many | TGCAGCGTTGATAGGACAGAAGATAGATACCAAGAGACCCAGTACTTC | CSVDRTEDRYQETQYF
TRBJ2-3 | NA | TRBV13 | few | TGTGCCAGCAGCTCCCAGGAGGGCCTCCAAACGCAGTATTTT | CASSSQEGLQTQYF
TRBJ2-7 | NA | TRBV6-5 | NA | TGTGCCAGCAGTTACAATCCAGACCACTCCTACGAGCAGTACTTC | CASSYNPDHSYEQYF
TRBJ1-2 | TRBD1 | TRBV19 | once | TGTGCCAGTAGTACCGGGACAGGGATGTATCTTGATGGCTACACCTTC | CASSTGTGMYLDGYTF
TRBJ2-5 | NA | TRBV4-3 | NA | TGCGCCAGCAGCCAAGATTTACAGGGAGAGGAAGAGACCCAGTACTTC | CASSQDLQGEEETQYF
TRBJ1-1 | NA | TRBV5-1 | NA | TGCGCCAGCAGCTTGGCAGGGCGGATTGAGAACACTGAAGCTTTCTTT | CASSLAGRIENTEAFF
TRBJ2-7 | TRBD2 | TRBV4-2 | NA | TGTGCCAGCAGCCAAGATGGGCTAGCGGGGAACGAGCAGTACTTC | CASSQDGLAGNEQYF
TRBJ2-5 | TRBD2 | TRBV2 | NA | TGTGCCAGCAGCCCCGCGGGGGGGCGATTAGGAGAGACCCAGTACTTC | CASSPAGGRLGETQYF
TRBJ2-3 | TRBD2 | TRBV12-3/TRBV12-4 | NA | TGTGCCAGCAGTTTATGCTGGGGGGGAACCTCCACATGCACAGATACGCAGTATTTT | CASSLCWGGTSTCTDTQYF